Listed below are T cell receptor beta chains from one sample, sequenced in a study of Ad26.COV2.S vaccination and SARS-CoV-2 variants. Using immunoSEQ multiplex PCR, the repertoire was profiled, and TCRdb retains in-frame clones only, with some absent. The table shows 300,000 to 400,000 clones, with 85% to 90% occurring only once. This sample comprised peripheral blood, obtained in a trial of Ad26.COV2.S vaccine versus placebo. These receptors originate from a person between 18 and 60 years old who received the Ad26.COV2.S COVID-19 vaccine or a placebo. Both conserved end residues are trimmed from each CDR3. The order of the fields is V gene, J gene, CDR3 protein.

TRBV2,TRBJ1-5,ASSGGPNNQPQH
TRBV7-9,TRBJ2-2,ASSFSASGGAGGELF
TRBV7-9,TRBJ1-3,ASSQAQGHGNTIY
TRBV6-5,TRBJ1-5,ASRRDADSNQPQH
TRBV3-1/TRBV3-2,TRBJ2-7,ASSQVRAPSYEQY
TRBV13,TRBJ2-1,ASSLPWWRGGKDSEQF
TRBV5-1,TRBJ2-7,ASSKTRQGSYEQY
TRBV6-5,TRBJ2-2,ASSFYSGGDTGELF
TRBV25-1,TRBJ2-7,ASGTHEQY
TRBV19,TRBJ1-2,ASGSGTTNYGYT
TRBV2,TRBJ1-2,ASSPGTLGYT
TRBV12-3/TRBV12-4,TRBJ1-2,ASSLRQNYGYT
TRBV5-1,TRBJ2-5,ASSLTQETQY
TRBV19,TRBJ2-1,ASSILTSSSYNEQF
TRBV29-1,TRBJ2-6,SVAGLSGANVLT
TRBV5-4,TRBJ1-1,ASSRGTDNTEAF
TRBV5-4,TRBJ2-3,ASSLGLLPRGTDTQY
TRBV18,TRBJ1-2,ASSPPNRANYGYT
TRBV6-5,TRBJ1-1,ATSSALAEAF
TRBV6-2/TRBV6-3,TRBJ2-3,ASSPQGAEKDTQY
TRBV7-2,TRBJ1-1,ASSLDLARVGTEAF
TRBV3-1/TRBV3-2,TRBJ1-3,ASSHLLGTGDSGNTIY
TRBV7-3,TRBJ2-3,ASSFSGETTDTQY
TRBV9,TRBJ2-3,ASSAHGGSYNTDTQY
TRBV7-6,TRBJ2-6,ASSSPSGGGSSGANVLT
TRBV6-5,TRBJ2-7,ASSTGTGSSYEQY
TRBV7-2,TRBJ2-2,ASSQGGHFTGELF
TRBV4-3,TRBJ2-5,ASSQGTGGQETQY
TRBV6-5,TRBJ1-6,ASSYEARPYNSPLH
TRBV5-1,TRBJ1-6,ASRKGTENSPLH
TRBV5-4,TRBJ1-2,ASSLTTTPFYGYT
TRBV11-2,TRBJ2-5,ASSSDRAQETQY
TRBV10-2,TRBJ1-1,ASIGRSNTEAF
TRBV7-6,TRBJ2-3,ASSTGPGGTDTQY
TRBV9,TRBJ2-7,ASSMTGGLRGEQY
TRBV5-1,TRBJ1-1,ASSQTGSGTEAF
TRBV4-3,TRBJ2-7,ASSHTGNGYEQY
TRBV3-1/TRBV3-2,TRBJ2-3,ASSQDLGPDTQY
TRBV2,TRBJ1-2,ASRGDSNYGYT
TRBV2,TRBJ2-7,ASSEEVGQYEQY